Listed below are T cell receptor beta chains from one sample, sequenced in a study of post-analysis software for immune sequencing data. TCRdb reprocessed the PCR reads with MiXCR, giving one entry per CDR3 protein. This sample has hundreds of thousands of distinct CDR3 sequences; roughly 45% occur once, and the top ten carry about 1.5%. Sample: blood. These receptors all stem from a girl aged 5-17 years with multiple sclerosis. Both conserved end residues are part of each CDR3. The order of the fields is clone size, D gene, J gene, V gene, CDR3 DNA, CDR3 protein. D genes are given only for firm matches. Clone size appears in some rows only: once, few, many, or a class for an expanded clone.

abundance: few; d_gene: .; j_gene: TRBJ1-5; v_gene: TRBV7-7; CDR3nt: TGTGCCAGCAGCAATTATCTCAGGGGAGGGGAAAACAATCTTCGTCAGCCCCAGCATTTT; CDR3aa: CASSNYLRGGENNLRQPQHF
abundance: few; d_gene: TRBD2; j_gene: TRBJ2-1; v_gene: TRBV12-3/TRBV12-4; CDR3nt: TGTGCCAGCATCCTCTCGGGACTAGCGGGGTCGAGTGAGCAGTTCTTC; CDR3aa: CASILSGLAGSSEQFF
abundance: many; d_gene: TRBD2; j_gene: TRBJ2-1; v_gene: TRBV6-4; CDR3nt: TGTGCCAGCAGTGATAGCGGGAACAATGAGCAGTTCTTC; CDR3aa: CASSDSGNNEQFF
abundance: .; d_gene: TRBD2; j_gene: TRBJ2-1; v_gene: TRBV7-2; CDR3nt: TGTGCCAGCAGCTTAGTCTCTAGCGGAGGGGCTGGTGAGCAGTTCTTC; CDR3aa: CASSLVSSGGAGEQFF
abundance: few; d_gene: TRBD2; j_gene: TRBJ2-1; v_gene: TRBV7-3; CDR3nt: TGTGCCAGCAGCATTCAGCCGGGAGGCCACAATGAGCAGTTCTTC; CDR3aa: CASSIQPGGHNEQFF
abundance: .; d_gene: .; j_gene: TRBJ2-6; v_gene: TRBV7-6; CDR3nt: TGTGCCAGCAGCTTAGAGGCGGGGGCGGCTGGGGCCAACGTCCTGACTTTC; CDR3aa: CASSLEAGAAGANVLTF
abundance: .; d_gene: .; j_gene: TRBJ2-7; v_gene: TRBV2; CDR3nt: TGTGCCTTAGGGACGGAGTACCCCTCCTACGAGCAGTACTTC; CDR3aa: CALGTEYPSYEQYF
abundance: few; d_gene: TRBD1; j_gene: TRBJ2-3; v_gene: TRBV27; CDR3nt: TGTGCCAGCAGTCCTATACAGGGGAGCACAGATACGCAGTATTTT; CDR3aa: CASSPIQGSTDTQYF
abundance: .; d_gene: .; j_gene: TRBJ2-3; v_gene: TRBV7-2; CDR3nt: TGTGCCAGCAGCCCAGGGGGGGCCGGGGATACGCAGTATTTT; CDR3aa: CASSPGGAGDTQYF
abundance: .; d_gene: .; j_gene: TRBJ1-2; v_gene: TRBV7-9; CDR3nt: TGTGCCAGCAGCCTCGAGTCGGGGCAGAAGTATGGCTACACCTTC; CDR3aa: CASSLESGQKYGYTF
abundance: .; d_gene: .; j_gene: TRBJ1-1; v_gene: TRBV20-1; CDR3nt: TGCAGTGCTAGAGCCCAGACGAACACTGAAGCTTTCTTT; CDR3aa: CSARAQTNTEAFF
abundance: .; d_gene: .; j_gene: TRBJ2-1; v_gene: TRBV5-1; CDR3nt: TGCGCCAGCAGCGGCGGGATGTACAATGAGCAGTTCTTC; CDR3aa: CASSGGMYNEQFF
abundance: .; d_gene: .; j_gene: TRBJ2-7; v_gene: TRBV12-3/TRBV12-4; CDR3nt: TGTGCCAGCAGTCCGTCCCGGGACGGCTACGAGCAGTACTTC; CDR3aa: CASSPSRDGYEQYF
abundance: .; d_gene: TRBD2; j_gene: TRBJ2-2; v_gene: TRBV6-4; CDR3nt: TGTGCCAGCAGTTTGGCTAGCGGGAGTGGCACCGGGGAGCTGTTTTTT; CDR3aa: CASSLASGSGTGELFF
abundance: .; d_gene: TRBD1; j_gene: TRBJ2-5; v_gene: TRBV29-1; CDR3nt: TGCAGCGTCGTAAGACAGGGCACACATCAAGAGACCCAGTACTTC; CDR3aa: CSVVRQGTHQETQYF
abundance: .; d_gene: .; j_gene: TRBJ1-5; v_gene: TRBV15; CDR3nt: TGTGCCACCAGCAGCCGGGGGGATAATAGCAATCAGCCCCAGCATTTT; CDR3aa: CATSSRGDNSNQPQHF
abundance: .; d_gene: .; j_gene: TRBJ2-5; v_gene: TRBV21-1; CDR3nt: TGTGCCAGCAGCCTAAGTTATAGAGCGCGCGGAGCGGAGACCCAGTACTTC; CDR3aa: CASSLSYRARGAETQYF
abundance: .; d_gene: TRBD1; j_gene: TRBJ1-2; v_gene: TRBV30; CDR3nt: TGTGCCTGGAGTAACAGGGGCTATGGCTACACCTTC; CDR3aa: CAWSNRGYGYTF
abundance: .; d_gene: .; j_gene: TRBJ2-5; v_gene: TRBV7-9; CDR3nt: TGTGCCAGCAGCTTATTGAACGGTCGAGAGACCCAGTACTTC; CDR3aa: CASSLLNGRETQYF
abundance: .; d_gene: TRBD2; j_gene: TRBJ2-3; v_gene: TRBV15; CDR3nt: TGTGCCACCAGCAGAGCGCTCGGGACTAGCGGGGGGGCCCTAATAAGCACAGATACGCAGTATTTT; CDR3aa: CATSRALGTSGGALISTDTQYF
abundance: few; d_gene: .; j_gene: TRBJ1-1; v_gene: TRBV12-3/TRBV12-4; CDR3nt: TGTGCCAGCAGTTTGTACACTGAAGCTTTCTTT; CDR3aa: CASSLYTEAFF
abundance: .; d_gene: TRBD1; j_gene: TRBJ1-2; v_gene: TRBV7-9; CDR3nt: TGTGCCAGCAGCTTAGCGACAGGGTCTGGCTACACCTTC; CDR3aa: CASSLATGSGYTF
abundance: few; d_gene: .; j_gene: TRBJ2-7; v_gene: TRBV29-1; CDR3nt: TGCAGCGTGGCCCGCGACACCACGAATCACGAGCAGTACTTC; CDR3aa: CSVARDTTNHEQYF
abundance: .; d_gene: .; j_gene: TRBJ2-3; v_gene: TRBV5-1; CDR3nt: TGCGCCAGCAGCTGCGGAGCCACCGCAGATACGCAGTATTTT; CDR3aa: CASSCGATADTQYF
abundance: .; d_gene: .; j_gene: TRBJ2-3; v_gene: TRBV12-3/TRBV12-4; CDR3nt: TGTGCCAGCAGTTCGGACGGCTGGGGCAACACAGATACGCAGTATTTT; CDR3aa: CASSSDGWGNTDTQYF
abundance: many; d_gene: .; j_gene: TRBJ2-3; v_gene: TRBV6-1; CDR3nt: TGTGCCAGCAGGGACTATCAGGCACTGGGCACAGATACGCAGTATTTT; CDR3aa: CASRDYQALGTDTQYF
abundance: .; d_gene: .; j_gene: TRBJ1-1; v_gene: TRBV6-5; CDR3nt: TGTGCCAGCAGTTACGGGGGTCGGAGGGGAACGAACACTGAAGCTTTCTTT; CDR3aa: CASSYGGRRGTNTEAFF
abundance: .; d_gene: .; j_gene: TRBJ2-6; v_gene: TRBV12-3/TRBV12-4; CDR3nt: TGTGCCAGCAGCCTAGGGCCCCAGGGAGAAGCGAATGGGGCCAACGTCCTGACTTTC; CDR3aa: CASSLGPQGEANGANVLTF
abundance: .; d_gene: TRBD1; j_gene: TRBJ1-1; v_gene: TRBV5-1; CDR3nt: TGCGCCAGCAGCGACCGGGACAGGGGAAACACTGAAGCTTTCTTT; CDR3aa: CASSDRDRGNTEAFF
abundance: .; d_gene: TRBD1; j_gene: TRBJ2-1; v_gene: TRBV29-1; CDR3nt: TGCAGCGTTGAGACAGGGGGAGGGAATGAGCAGTTCTTC; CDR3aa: CSVETGGGNEQFF
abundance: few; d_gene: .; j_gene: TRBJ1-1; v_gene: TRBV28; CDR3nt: TGTGCCAGCAGGGTACTTACACCTCTTAACACTGAAGCTTTCTTT; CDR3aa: CASRVLTPLNTEAFF
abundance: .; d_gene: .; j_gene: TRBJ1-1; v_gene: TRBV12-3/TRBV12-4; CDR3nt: TGTGCCAGCAGCTCCACGGGGCGGAGAACTGAAGCTTTCTTT; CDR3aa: CASSSTGRRTEAFF
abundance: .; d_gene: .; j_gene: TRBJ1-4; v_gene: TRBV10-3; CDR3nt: TGTGCCATCAGGGGGGGGCAGGAGGAAAAACTGTTTTTT; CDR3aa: CAIRGGQEEKLFF
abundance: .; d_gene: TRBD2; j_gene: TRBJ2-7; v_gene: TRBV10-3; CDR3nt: TGTGCCATCAGCCCCAGCGGGAGGCCCTCCTACGAGCAGTACTTC; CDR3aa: CAISPSGRPSYEQYF
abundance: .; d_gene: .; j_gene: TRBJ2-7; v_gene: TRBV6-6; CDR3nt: TGTGCCAGCAGCACCCTAGGGACTCCAGACACCTACGAGCAGTACTTC; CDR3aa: CASSTLGTPDTYEQYF
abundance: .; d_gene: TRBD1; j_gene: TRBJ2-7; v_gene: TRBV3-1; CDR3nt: TGTGCCAGCAGCCCCGTGGGGCGGGACAGGGCTTACTACGAGCAGTACTTC; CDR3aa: CASSPVGRDRAYYEQYF
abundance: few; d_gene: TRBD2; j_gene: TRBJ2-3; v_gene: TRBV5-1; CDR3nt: TGCGCCAGCAGCTTGACTAGCGGGGGGATCACAGATACGCAGTATTTT; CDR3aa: CASSLTSGGITDTQYF
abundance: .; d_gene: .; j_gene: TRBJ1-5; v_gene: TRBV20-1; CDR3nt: TGCAGTGCTAACCATCCTCAGGGGCCCAGGGGGCCCCAGCATTTT; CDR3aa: CSANHPQGPRGPQHF
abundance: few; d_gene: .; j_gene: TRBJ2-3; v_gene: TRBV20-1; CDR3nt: TGCAGTGCTAAAAGGGGTCCTAGCACAGATACGCAGTATTTT; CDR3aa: CSAKRGPSTDTQYF
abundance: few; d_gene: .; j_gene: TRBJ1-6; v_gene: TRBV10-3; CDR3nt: TGTGCCATCAGTGAAGGTTCACCCCTCCACTTT; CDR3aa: CAISEGSPLHF
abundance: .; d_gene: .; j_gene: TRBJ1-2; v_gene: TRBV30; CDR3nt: TGTGCCTGGAGACAGGGAAAAGAAGCGGATGGCTACACCTTC; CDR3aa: CAWRQGKEADGYTF
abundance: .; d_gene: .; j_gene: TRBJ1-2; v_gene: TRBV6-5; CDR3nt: TGTGCCAGCAGTTATGGGGGTACGCGGGGCTACACCTTC; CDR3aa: CASSYGGTRGYTF
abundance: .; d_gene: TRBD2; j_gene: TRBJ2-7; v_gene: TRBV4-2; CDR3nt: TGTGCCAGCAGCCACGACCCTATAGCGGGAGATTCCAACGAGCAGTACTTC; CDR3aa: CASSHDPIAGDSNEQYF
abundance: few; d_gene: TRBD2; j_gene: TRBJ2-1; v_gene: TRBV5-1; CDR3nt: TGCGCCAGCAGCCCGGCCGGGGGGACTAGCGGGGCCCGAGGTATGAATGAGCAGTTCTTC; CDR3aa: CASSPAGGTSGARGMNEQFF
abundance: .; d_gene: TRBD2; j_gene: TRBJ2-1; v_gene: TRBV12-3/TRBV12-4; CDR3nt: TGTGCCAGCAGTTGGGGGGGGGATGAGCAGTTCTTC; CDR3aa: CASSWGGDEQFF
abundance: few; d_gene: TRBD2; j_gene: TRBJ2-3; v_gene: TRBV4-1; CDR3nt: TGCGCCAGCAGCCACCCTAGCGGGGAAAACACAGATACGCAGTATTTT; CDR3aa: CASSHPSGENTDTQYF
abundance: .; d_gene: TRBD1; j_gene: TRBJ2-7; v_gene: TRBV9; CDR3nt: TGTGCCAGCAGCCCCCGTGGACAGGGAAAGGGGCAGTACTTC; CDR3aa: CASSPRGQGKGQYF
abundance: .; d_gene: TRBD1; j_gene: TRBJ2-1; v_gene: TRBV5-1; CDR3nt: TGCGCCAGCAGCTTGTCCGGGACAGTCTCCTACAATGAGCAGTTCTTC; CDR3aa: CASSLSGTVSYNEQFF
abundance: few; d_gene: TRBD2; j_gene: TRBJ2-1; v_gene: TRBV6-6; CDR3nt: TGTGCCAGCAGTTACTCGTCCAGCGGGAGTTTCAATGAGCAGTTCTTC; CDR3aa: CASSYSSSGSFNEQFF
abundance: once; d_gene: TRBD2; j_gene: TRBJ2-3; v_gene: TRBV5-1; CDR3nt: TGCGCCAGCAGTCCACTAGCGGAAGGGACAGATACGCAGTATTTT; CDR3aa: CASSPLAEGTDTQYF
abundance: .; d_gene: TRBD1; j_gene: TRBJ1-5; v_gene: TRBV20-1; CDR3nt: TGCAGTGCTAGAGATATGGGACAGGGGAAGAATCAGCCCCAGCATTTT; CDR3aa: CSARDMGQGKNQPQHF
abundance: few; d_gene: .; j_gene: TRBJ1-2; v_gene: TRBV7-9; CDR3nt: TGTGCCAGCACCCCCGGGACATTCAACTATGGCTACACCTTC; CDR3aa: CASTPGTFNYGYTF
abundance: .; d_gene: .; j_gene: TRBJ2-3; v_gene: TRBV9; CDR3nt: TGTGCCAGCAGCGCCTCAACGGGGCTCTACCGCCTAGATACGCAGTATTTT; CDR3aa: CASSASTGLYRLDTQYF
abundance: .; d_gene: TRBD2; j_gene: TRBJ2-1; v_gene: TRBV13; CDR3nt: TGTGCCAGCAGCCCCGGGACTAGCGGGAGGCGAGAGGAGCAGTTCTTC; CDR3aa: CASSPGTSGRREEQFF
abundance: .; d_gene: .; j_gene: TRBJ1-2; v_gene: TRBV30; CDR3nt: TGTGCCTGGAATGGGGCTAACTATGGCTACACCTTC; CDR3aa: CAWNGANYGYTF
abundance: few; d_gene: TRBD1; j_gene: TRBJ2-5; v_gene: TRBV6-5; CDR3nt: TGTGCCAGCAGTTACGCGCAGGGGGCATGGGAGACCCAGTACTTC; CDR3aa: CASSYAQGAWETQYF
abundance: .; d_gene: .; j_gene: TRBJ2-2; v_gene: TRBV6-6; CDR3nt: TGTGCCAGCAGTTACGCTAGGCGGTCGTCCGGGGAGCTGTTTTTT; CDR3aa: CASSYARRSSGELFF
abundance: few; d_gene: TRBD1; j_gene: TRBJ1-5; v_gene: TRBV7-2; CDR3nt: TGTGCCAGCAGCTTAGTGGGACAGGGCGGTCAGCCCCAGCATTTT; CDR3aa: CASSLVGQGGQPQHF
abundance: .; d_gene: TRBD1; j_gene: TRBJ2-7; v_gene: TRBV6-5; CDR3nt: TGTGCCAGCAGTTACCCGGGACAGGGGCACGAGCAGTACTTC; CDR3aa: CASSYPGQGHEQYF
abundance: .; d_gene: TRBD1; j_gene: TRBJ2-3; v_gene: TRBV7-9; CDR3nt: TGTGCCAGCAGCTCCCGGGACAGGGTTGGAGATACGCAGTATTTT; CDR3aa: CASSSRDRVGDTQYF